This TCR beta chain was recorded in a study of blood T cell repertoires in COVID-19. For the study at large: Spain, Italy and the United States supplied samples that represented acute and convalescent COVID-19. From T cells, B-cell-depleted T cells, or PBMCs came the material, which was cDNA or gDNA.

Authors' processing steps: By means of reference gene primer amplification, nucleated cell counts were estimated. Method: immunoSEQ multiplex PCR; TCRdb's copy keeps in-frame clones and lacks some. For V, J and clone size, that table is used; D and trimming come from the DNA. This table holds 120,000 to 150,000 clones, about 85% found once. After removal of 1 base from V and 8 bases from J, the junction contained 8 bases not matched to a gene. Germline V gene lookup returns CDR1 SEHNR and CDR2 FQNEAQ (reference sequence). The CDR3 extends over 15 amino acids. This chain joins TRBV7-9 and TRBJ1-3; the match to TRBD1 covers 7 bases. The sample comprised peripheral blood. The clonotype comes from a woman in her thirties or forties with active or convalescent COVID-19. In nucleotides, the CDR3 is TGTGCCAGCAGCTTAGGGACAGGAACTGGGGACACCATATATTTT. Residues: CASSLGTGTGDTIYF.